The T cell receptor beta chain under discussion was sequenced for a study of technical replicates of blood from several donors. Produced via immunoSEQ multiplex PCR; TCRdb's table is partial and in-frame only. The sample yields roughly 100,000 clones, roughly 94% seen once. This clone was detected once. The source of this sequence is a human donor in good health. Source material: T cells isolated from PBMCs.

The CDR3 sequence: CASSLGRMGEQYF. CDR3 sequence (DNA): TGTGCCAGCAGTTTAGGGCGAATGGGCGAGCAGTACTTC. This sequence joins TRBV27 and TRBJ2-7; D not resolved. The germline V gene has CDR1 MNHEY and CDR2 SMNVEV (reference sequence). This CDR3 spans 13 amino acids. Trimming shortened V by 2 bases and J by 6 bases, and 11 bases separated the two germline ends.